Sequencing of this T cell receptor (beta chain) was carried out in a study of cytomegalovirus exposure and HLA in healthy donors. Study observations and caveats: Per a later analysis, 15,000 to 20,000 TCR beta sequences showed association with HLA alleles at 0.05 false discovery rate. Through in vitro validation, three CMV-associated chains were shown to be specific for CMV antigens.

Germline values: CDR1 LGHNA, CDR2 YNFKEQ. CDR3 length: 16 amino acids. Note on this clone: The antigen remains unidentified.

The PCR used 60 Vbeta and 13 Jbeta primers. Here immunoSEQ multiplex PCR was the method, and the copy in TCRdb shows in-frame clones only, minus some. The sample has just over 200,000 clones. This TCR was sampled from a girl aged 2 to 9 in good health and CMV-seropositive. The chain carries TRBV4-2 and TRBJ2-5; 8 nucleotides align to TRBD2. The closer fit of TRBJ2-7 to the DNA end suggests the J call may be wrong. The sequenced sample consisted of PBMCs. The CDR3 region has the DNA TGTGCCAGCAGCCAGCCCACGGGAGGGCCTGGCAACGAGCAGTACTTC. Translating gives CASSQPTGGPGNEQYF.